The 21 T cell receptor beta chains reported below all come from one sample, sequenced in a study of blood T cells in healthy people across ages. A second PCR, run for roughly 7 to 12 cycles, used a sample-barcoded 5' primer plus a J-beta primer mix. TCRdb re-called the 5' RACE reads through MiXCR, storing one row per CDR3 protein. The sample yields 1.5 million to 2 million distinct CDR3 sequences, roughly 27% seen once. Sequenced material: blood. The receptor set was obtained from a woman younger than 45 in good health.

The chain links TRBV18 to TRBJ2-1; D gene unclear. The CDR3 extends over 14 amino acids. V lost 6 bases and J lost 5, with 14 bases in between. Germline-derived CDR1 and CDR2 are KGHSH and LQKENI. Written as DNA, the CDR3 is TGTGCCAGCTCTAGCCTAGGGCAAAACAATGAGCAGTTCTTC. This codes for CASSSLGQNNEQFF.

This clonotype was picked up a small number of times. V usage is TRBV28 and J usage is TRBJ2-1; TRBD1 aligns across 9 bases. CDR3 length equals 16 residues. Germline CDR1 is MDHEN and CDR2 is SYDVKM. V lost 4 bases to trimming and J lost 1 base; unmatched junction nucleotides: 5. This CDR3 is CASSSSGTGSYNEQFF. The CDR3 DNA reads TGTGCCAGCAGTTCCTCCGGGACAGGGTCCTACAATGAGCAGTTCTTC. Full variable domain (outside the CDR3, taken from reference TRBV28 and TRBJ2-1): DVKVTQSSRYLVKRTGEKVFLECVQDMDHENMFWYRQDPGLGLRLIYFSYDVKMKEKGDIPEGYSVSREKKERFSLILESASTNQTSMYLCASSSSGTGSYNEQFFGPGTRLTVL.

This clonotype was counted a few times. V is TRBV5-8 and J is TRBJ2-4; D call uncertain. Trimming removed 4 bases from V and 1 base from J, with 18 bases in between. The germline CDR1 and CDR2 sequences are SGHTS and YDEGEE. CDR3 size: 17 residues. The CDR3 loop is CASSPPGFSEAKNIQYF. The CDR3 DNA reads TGTGCCAGCAGCCCCCCAGGTTTCTCTGAGGCCAAAAACATTCAGTACTTC.

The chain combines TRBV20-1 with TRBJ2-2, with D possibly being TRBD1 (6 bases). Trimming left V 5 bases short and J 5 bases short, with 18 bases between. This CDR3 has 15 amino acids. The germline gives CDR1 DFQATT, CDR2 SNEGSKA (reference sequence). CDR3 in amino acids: CSALRGSMGTGELFF. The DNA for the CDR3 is TGCAGTGCTCTTAGGGGGTCAATGGGGACCGGGGAGCTGTTTTTT.

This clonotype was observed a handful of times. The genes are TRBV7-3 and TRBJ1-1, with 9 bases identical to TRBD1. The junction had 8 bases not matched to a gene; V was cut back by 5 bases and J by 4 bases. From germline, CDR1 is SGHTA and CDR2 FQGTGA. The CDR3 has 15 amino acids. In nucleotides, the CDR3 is TGTGCCAGCAGCCCCCAAGGACAGGGGATCACTGAAGCTTTCTTT. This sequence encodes CASSPQGQGITEAFF.

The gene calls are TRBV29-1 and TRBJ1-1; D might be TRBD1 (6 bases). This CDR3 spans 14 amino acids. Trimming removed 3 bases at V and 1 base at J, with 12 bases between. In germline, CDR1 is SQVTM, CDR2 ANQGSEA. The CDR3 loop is CSVEVRGKNTEAFF. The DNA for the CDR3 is TGCAGCGTTGAGGTCAGGGGAAAGAACACTGAAGCTTTCTTT. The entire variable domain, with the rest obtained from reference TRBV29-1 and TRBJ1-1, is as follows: SAVISQKPSRDICQRGTSLTIQCQVDSQVTMMFWYRQQPGQSLTLIATANQGSEATYESGFVIDKFPISRPNLTFSTLTVSNMSPEDSSIYLCSVEVRGKNTEAFFGQGTRLTVV.

CDR3 region: CAWLGPGTSGANVLTF. The CDR3 coding sequence is TGTGCCTGGTTGGGCCCGGGGACCTCTGGGGCCAACGTCCTGACTTTC. V usage is TRBV30 and J usage is TRBJ2-6; D could derive from TRBD1 or TRBD2 (5 bases each). Germline V CDR1 and CDR2: GTSNPN, SVGIG (reference sequence). The V end was cut by 5 bases, the J end by 0 bases, with 14 bases between. CDR3 length: 16 amino acids.

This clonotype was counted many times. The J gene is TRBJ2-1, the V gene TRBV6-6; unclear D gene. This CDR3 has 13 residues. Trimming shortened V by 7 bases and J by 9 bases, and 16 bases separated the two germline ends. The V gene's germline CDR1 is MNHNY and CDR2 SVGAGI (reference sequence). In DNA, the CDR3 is TGTGCCAGCATTCAAGGTGGTGCAGGTGAGCAGTTCTTC. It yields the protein CASIQGGAGEQFF.

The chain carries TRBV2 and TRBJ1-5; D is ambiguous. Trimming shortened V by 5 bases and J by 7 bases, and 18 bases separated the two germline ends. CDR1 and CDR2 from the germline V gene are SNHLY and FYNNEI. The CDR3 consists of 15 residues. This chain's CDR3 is CASSFLGREEQPQHF. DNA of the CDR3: TGTGCCAGCAGTTTCCTGGGTAGGGAGGAGCAGCCCCAGCATTTT.

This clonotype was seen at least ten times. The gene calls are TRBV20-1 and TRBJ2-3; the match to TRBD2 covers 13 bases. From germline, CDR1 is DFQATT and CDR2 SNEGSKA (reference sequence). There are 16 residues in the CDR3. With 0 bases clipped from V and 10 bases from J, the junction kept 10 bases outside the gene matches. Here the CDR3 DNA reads TGCAGTGCTAGAGACCAACCGGGACTAGCGGGGTTGGCGCAGTATTTT. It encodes CSARDQPGLAGLAQYF.

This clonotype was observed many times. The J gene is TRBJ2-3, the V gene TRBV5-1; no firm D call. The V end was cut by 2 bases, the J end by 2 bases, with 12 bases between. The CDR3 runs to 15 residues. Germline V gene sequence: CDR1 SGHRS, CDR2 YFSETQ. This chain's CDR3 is CASSLGYTDTDTQYF. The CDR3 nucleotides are TGCGCCAGCAGCTTAGGGTATACCGACACAGATACGCAGTATTTT.

Here the CDR3 reads CSARDPRGPNTEAFF. DNA for the CDR3: TGCAGTGCTAGAGATCCCCGGGGGCCGAACACTGAAGCTTTCTTT. The rearrangement uses TRBV20-1 and TRBJ1-1; weak D call: TRBD1 (6 bases). Germline loops: CDR1 DFQATT, CDR2 SNEGSKA (reference sequence). V lost 0 bases to trimming and J lost 1 base, with 12 bases between them. CDR3 length: 15 residues.

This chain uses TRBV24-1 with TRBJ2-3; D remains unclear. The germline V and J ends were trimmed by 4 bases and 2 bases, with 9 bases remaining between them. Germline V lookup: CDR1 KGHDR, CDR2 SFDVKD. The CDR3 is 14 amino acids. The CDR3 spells CATSDPSDTDTQYF. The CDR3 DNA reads TGTGCCACCAGTGACCCAAGCGACACAGATACGCAGTATTTT.

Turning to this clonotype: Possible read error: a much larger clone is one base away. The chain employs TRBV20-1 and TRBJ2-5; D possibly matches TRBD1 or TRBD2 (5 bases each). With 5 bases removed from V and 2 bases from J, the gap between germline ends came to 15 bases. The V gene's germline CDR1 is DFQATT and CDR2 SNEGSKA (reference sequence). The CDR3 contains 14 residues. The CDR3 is CSARQLGDQETQYF. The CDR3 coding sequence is TGCAGTGCTCGGCAGTTGGGGGATCAAGAGACCCAGTACTTC.

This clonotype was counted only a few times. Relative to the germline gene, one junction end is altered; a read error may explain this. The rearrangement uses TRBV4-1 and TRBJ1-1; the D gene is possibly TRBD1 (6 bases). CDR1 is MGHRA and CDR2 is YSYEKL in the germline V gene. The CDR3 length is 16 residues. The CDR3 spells CASSLTLGQQNNEAFF. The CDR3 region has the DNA TGCGCCAGCAGCCTGACGCTTGGACAGCAGAACAATGAAGCTTTCTTT.

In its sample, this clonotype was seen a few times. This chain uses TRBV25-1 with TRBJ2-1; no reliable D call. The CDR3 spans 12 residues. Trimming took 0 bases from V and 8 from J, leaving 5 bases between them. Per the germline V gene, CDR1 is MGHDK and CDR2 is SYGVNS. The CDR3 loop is CASSEYRHEQFF. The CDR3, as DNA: TGTGCCAGCAGTGAATATAGGCATGAGCAGTTCTTC.

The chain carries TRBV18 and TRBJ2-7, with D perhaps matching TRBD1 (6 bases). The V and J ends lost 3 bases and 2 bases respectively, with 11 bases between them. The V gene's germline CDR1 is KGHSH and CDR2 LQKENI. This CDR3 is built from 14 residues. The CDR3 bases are TGTGCCAGCTCACCCGGACAGATTCCCTACGAGCAGTACTTC. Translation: CASSPGQIPYEQYF.

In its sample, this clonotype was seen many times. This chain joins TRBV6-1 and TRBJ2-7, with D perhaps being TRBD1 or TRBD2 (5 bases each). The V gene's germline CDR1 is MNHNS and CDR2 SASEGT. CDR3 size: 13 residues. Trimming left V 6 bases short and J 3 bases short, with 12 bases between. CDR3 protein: CASSVRDLYEQYF. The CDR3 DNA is TGTGCCAGCAGCGTCCGGGACCTCTACGAGCAGTACTTC.

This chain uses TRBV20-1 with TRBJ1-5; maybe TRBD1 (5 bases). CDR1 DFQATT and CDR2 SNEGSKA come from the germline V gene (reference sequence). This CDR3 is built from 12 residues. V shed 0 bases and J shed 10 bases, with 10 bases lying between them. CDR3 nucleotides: TGCAGTGCTAGAGACGGGACTGGTCCCCAGCATTTT. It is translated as CSARDGTGPQHF.

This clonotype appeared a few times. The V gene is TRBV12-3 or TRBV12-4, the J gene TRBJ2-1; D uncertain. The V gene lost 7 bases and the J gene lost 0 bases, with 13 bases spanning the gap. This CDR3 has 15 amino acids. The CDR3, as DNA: TGTGCCAGCACCCTTCAGAGGAGCTCCTACAATGAGCAGTTCTTC. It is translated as CASTLQRSSYNEQFF.

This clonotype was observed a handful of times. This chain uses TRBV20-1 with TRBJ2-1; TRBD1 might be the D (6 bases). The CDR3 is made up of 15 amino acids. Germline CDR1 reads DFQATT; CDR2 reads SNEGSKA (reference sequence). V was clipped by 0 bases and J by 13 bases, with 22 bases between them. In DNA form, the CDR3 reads TGCAGTGCTAGAGATCCCCAGGGGTCAGGAGAGACCCAGTTCTTC. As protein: CSARDPQGSGETQFF.